A single sample gave rise to the 27 T cell receptor beta chains below, sequenced in a study of blood T cells in healthy people across ages. Primers used in a second PCR of roughly 6 to 12 cycles were a sample-barcoded 5' primer and a J-beta primer mix. TCRdb called the 5' RACE reads again in MiXCR, with one record for every CDR3 protein. In the table there are hundreds of thousands of distinct CDR3 sequences, more than 55% of which are singletons. Sequencing was carried out using blood. These receptors were taken from a man aged 35 to 55 in good health.

This clonotype appeared a few times. The genes are TRBV7-3 and TRBJ2-4, with a weak D call TRBD2 (7 bases). The J call may be in error: the DNA end matches TRBJ2-7 better. CDR3 size: 14 residues. The germline V gene encodes CDR1 SGHTA and CDR2 FQGTGA. CDR3: CASSLGGANDEQYF. The CDR3 DNA reads as TGTGCCAGCAGCTTAGGGGGGGCGAACGACGAGCAGTACTTC.

This chain joins TRBV28 and TRBJ2-7; TRBD2 matches 9 bases. Germline CDR1 is MDHEN and CDR2 is SYDVKM. CDR3 length: 20 amino acids. V was pared by 5 bases and J by 2 bases, with 22 bases of the junction left unmatched. This CDR3 reads CASSLLSRGSSGVNPYEQYF. Written as DNA, the CDR3 is TGTGCCAGCAGTCTCCTATCGCGAGGGTCTAGCGGGGTGAACCCCTACGAGCAGTACTTC.

This chain joins TRBV27 and TRBJ2-7, with D possibly being TRBD2 (6 bases). Looked up from germline, CDR1 is MNHEY and CDR2 is SMNVEV (reference sequence). The V and J ends lost 2 bases and 6 bases respectively, with 14 bases between them. The CDR3 contains 14 residues. CDR3 DNA: TGTGCCAGCAGTTTAGTGGGAGGAGGCTCCGAGCAGTACTTC. As protein: CASSLVGGGSEQYF.

Here the CDR3 reads CASSLGSDYGYTF. The CDR3, as DNA: TGCGCCAGCAGCTTGGGTTCGGACTATGGCTACACCTTC. The J gene is TRBJ1-2, the V gene TRBV5-1, with unresolved D. This CDR3 comprises 13 residues. CDR1 and CDR2 from the germline V gene are SGHRS and YFSETQ. V gave up 0 bases and J gave up 3 bases, with 6 bases separating them.

The V call is TRBV9, the J call TRBJ2-5, with 14 bases aligning to TRBD2. The CDR3 consists of 17 residues. Germline V gene data show CDR1 as SGDLS and CDR2 as YYNGEE. Trimming removed 4 bases from V and 4 bases from J; junction bases left unmatched: 9. The chain's CDR3 is CASSPGTSGGIGETQYF. CDR3 DNA: TGTGCCAGCAGCCCTGGGACTAGCGGGGGCATAGGAGAGACCCAGTACTTC.

A single count supports this clonotype. The J gene is TRBJ2-5, the V gene TRBV25-1; D gene ambiguous. This CDR3 comprises 13 residues. Germline values: CDR1 MGHDK, CDR2 SYGVNS. The V and J ends lost 8 bases and 3 bases respectively, with 13 bases between them. Written as DNA, the CDR3 is TGTGCCAGCCGAGACACATTGGAAGAGACCCAGTACTTC. Encoded protein: CASRDTLEETQYF.

V and J are TRBV28 and TRBJ2-5; no clear D. From germline, CDR1 is MDHEN and CDR2 SYDVKM. The CDR3 sequence is 14 residues long. Trimming stripped 6 bases from V and 11 bases from J, with 22 bases between. CDR3 sequence reads: CASSLRLSGDEQYF. CDR3 nucleotides: TGTGCCAGCAGCCTAAGGCTTTCGGGTGATGAGCAGTACTTC.

This sequence joins TRBV5-1 and TRBJ2-3; 9 bases are a match to TRBD2. The length of the CDR3 is 16 residues. The trim removed 4 bases at V and 0 bases at J, leaving 6 bases unmatched. Germline CDR1 reads SGHRS; CDR2 reads YFSETQ. This CDR3 reads CASSLLSGRSTDTQYF. The DNA of the CDR3 is TGCGCCAGCAGCCTGCTTAGCGGGAGAAGCACAGATACGCAGTATTTT.

This clonotype was detected a few times. The chain links TRBV12-3 or TRBV12-4 to TRBJ2-5; D might be TRBD1 or TRBD2, each matching 5 bases. The CDR3 runs 14 residues. V lost 5 bases to trimming and J lost 1 base, with 11 bases between them. The CDR3 DNA sequence: TGTGCCAGCAGTAGGGACGTCCGCCAAGAGACCCAGTACTTC. This codes for CASSRDVRQETQYF.

V and J are TRBV5-6 and TRBJ2-1, with 11 bases lining up with TRBD1. V lost 2 bases to trimming and J lost 10 bases; unmatched junction nucleotides: 8. This CDR3 comprises 15 residues. CDR1 and CDR2 (germline): SGHDT, YYEEEE. The CDR3 region has the DNA TGTGCCAGCAGCTTACCGGACAGGGGGCTTTGGGAGCAGTTCTTC. Its translation is CASSLPDRGLWEQFF.

The genes are TRBV5-5 and TRBJ2-1; 13 nucleotides align to TRBD2. The CDR3 totals 19 residues. In germline, CDR1 is SGHKS, CDR2 YYEKEE (reference sequence). The V segment lost 0 bases and the J segment 7 bases; nucleotides outside the gene matches: 13. The CDR3 DNA reads TGTGCCAGCAGCTTGGGCCGTTCAGGGGGACTAGCGGGAAAGAATGAGCAGTTCTTC. Residues: CASSLGRSGGLAGKNEQFF.

The chain links TRBV20-1 to TRBJ2-3; D might be TRBD1 (6 bases). V lost 8 bases, J lost 4 bases, and 13 bases lay in between. The CDR3 has 12 residues. Germline loops: CDR1 DFQATT, CDR2 SNEGSKA (reference sequence). CDR3 DNA: TGCAGTATCGGACAGCCTGCAGATACGCAGTATTTT. This translates into CSIGQPADTQYF.

This chain uses TRBV9 with TRBJ2-3, with TRBD2 identical over 8 bases. This CDR3 comprises 15 residues. The germline CDR1 and CDR2 sequences are SGDLS and YYNGEE. Germline trimming cut 3 bases from V and 3 bases from J; bases unmatched to any gene: 6. The CDR3 DNA follows: TGTGCCAGCAGCGCCGGGGGGGCCAAAACAGATACGCAGTATTTT. This codes for CASSAGGAKTDTQYF.

This clonotype was seen a few times. V usage is TRBV28 and J usage is TRBJ1-5; 7 bases fit TRBD1. The CDR3 totals 13 residues. The junction had 4 bases not matched to a gene; V was cut back by 4 bases and J by 7 bases. Germline V gives CDR1 MDHEN, CDR2 SYDVKM. The CDR3 region has the DNA TGTGCCAGCAGTTCCCCAGGGGGGCAGCCCCAGCATTTT. Translating gives CASSSPGGQPQHF.

This clonotype has just a few counts. The V gene is TRBV12-3 or TRBV12-4, the J gene TRBJ2-4, with unresolved D. Trimming took off 6 bases at V and 5 bases at J, with 14 bases between the two ends. The CDR3 is made up of 14 amino acids. CDR3 loop: CASSKSILQNIQYF. The DNA of the CDR3 is TGTGCCAGCAGCAAGTCAATTCTGCAAAACATTCAGTACTTC.

The gene calls are TRBV5-5 and TRBJ2-7; 9 bases align to TRBD1. V lost 2 bases to trimming and J lost 2 bases; unmatched junction nucleotides: 8. Germline V gene lookup returns CDR1 SGHKS and CDR2 YYEKEE (reference sequence). The CDR3 extends over 16 amino acids. The CDR3 DNA sequence: TGTGCCAGCAGCTTTGTTCCAGGGACAGGGCCCTACGAGCAGTACTTC. Translation gives CASSFVPGTGPYEQYF.

At least ten counts were recorded for this clonotype. The chain employs TRBV5-5 and TRBJ2-7; D remains unclear. Germline V gene sequence: CDR1 SGHKS, CDR2 YYEKEE (reference sequence). V was pared by 5 bases and J by 3 bases, with 3 bases between. This CDR3 contains 10 residues. The CDR3 DNA reads TGTGCCAGCAGTAACTACGAGCAGTACTTC. It yields the protein CASSNYEQYF.

The CDR3 region has the DNA TGCAGTGCCGAGGCCCCTCTAGCGGCGATCACAGATACGCAGTATTTT. It is translated as CSAEAPLAAITDTQYF. The rearrangement links TRBV20-1 to TRBJ2-3; TRBD2 agrees at 7 bases. Trimming at V came to 6 bases and at J to 2 bases, leaving 14 bases not matched to a gene. Germline V lookup: CDR1 DFQATT, CDR2 SNEGSKA (reference sequence). The CDR3 extends over 16 amino acids.

A few counts support this clonotype. This sequence joins TRBV28 and TRBJ1-4; D is perhaps TRBD1 (5 bases). There are 19 residues in the CDR3. Per the germline V gene, CDR1 is MDHEN and CDR2 is SYDVKM. Trimming left V 0 bases short and J 0 bases short, with 17 bases between. The DNA for the CDR3 is TGTGCCAGCAGTTTATGGGGAATCACAGGAGACCCAACTAATGAAAAACTGTTTTTT. Its protein product is CASSLWGITGDPTNEKLFF.

The chain joins TRBV27 to TRBJ2-5; perhaps D is TRBD1 or TRBD2 (7 bases each). The J call may be wrong; the DNA end is better matched by TRBJ2-7. The CDR3 spans 16 residues. The germline gives CDR1 MNHEY, CDR2 SMNVEV (reference sequence). CDR3 DNA sequence: TGTGCCAGCACCCGAGGGGCGGGGGACAGATACTACGAGCAGTACTTC. Protein: CASTRGAGDRYYEQYF.

The chain joins TRBV20-1 to TRBJ1-1, with unresolved D. V was shortened by 2 bases and J by 4 bases, with 14 bases between the two germline ends. The germline gives CDR1 DFQATT, CDR2 SNEGSKA (reference sequence). This CDR3 comprises 14 residues. CDR3 loop: CSARTRPTGTEAFF. The CDR3 DNA follows: TGCAGTGCTAGAACAAGACCCACGGGCACTGAAGCTTTCTTT.

The V call is TRBV7-9, the J call TRBJ1-5; TRBD1 aligns across 11 bases. V lost 3 bases to trimming and J lost 0 bases; unmatched junction nucleotides: 7. Germline V gene lookup returns CDR1 SEHNR and CDR2 FQNEAQ (reference sequence). The CDR3 extends over 18 amino acids. CDR3 residues: CASSFTDRGRNSNQPQHF. The CDR3 nucleotides are TGTGCCAGCAGCTTTACGGACAGGGGGCGAAATAGCAATCAGCCCCAGCATTTT.

V gene TRBV5-6 combines with J gene TRBJ1-2; tentative D call: TRBD1 (5 bases). V lost 0 bases to trimming and J lost 8 bases, with 14 bases between them. This CDR3 has 14 residues. Germline V gene data show CDR1 as SGHDT and CDR2 as YYEEEE. In nucleotides, the CDR3 is TGTGCCAGCAGCTTGGGGCGGGGACTTGGAGGCTACACCTTC. Translated, it gives CASSLGRGLGGYTF.

The chain has TRBV20-1 and TRBJ1-2; D gene ambiguous. V was clipped by 5 bases and J by 8 bases, with 21 bases between them. This CDR3 has 14 residues. In germline, CDR1 is DFQATT, CDR2 SNEGSKA (reference sequence). This chain's CDR3 is CSAPPLASEGGYTF. CDR3 sequence (DNA): TGCAGTGCTCCCCCCTTGGCCTCTGAAGGAGGCTACACCTTC.

This sequence joins TRBV4-3 and TRBJ2-3; D is uncertain. V dropped 1 base and J dropped 2 bases, with 10 bases sitting between them. This CDR3 is 15 amino acids long. The germline V gene has CDR1 LGHNA and CDR2 YSLEER. CDR3 sequence: CASSQGAENTDTQYF. In nucleotides, the CDR3 is TGCGCCAGCAGCCAAGGGGCAGAGAACACAGATACGCAGTATTTT.

This clonotype came up once. The rearrangement uses TRBV28 and TRBJ2-3; the D gene is possibly TRBD1 (6 bases). Trimming took 5 bases from V and 2 from J, leaving 14 bases between them. The CDR3 extends over 15 amino acids. CDR1 MDHEN and CDR2 SYDVKM come from the germline V gene. The DNA for the CDR3 is TGTGCCAGCAGTAAGGGGGACGGGGACACAGATACGCAGTATTTT. Its translation: CASSKGDGDTDTQYF.

The CDR3 nucleotides read TGTGCCAGCAGCTCCCCTAGCGGGGGGGCGAACACCGGGGAGCTGTTTTTT. Residues: CASSSPSGGANTGELFF. The chain employs TRBV7-2 and TRBJ2-2; 12 positions agree with TRBD2. The CDR3 totals 17 residues. V trimming: 4 bases; J trimming: 0 bases; junction bases outside the gene matches: 3. Germline V lookup: CDR1 SGHTA, CDR2 FQGNSA.